The present entry profiles one T cell receptor (beta chain) with its context. This receptor's antigen is unknown. Nothing much larger sits one base from this clone, and base qualities are not available. These data come from a study of immune evolution from preneoplasia to lung adenocarcinoma (dated by TCRdb to about 2021). With respect to the entire study: HLA loss of heterozygosity was found in approximately 7% of AIS, roughly 15% of MIA and 33% of ADC lesions, and in no AAH lesions. In total, the cohort included some 55 patients with pulmonary nodules, all of whom underwent surgical resection. A total of around 52 patients contributed TCR sequencing data. The study profiled immune contexture across lung adenocarcinoma precursors and invasive adenocarcinoma using immune gene expression, TCR sequencing and multiplex immunofluorescence. The sample size depended on which specimens were available, not on a prior power calculation. Resected precursor lesions (AAH, AIS, MIA) and invasive adenocarcinomas were each compared against paired morphologically normal lung tissue. Whole exome sequencing and methylation data from the same cohort of nodules were integrated with the immune data. Class I HLA alleles were inferred from exome data with POLYSOLVER, and allele-specific HLA loss was detected with LOHHLA. The study reported that 100 to 120 samples were used for TCR sequencing. Beyond this particular receptor, the publication reports: The highest T cell clonality was observed in KRAS-mutant nodules compared with EGFR-mutant or double wild-type lesions. The findings were based on association rather than direct causation, and larger cohorts with long-term follow-up and longitudinal biopsies were deemed needed. Because every patient came from Japan and China, how well the results apply to Western populations was uncertain. Normal lung showed the highest clonality, whereas later-stage lesions appeared to have higher T cell density and diversity but lower clonality. Normal lung had the highest top T cell clone frequencies, and these frequencies appeared to fall progressively from AAH through AIS, MIA and invasive adenocarcinoma.

The patients had resection in Japan or China between 2014 and 2017. Two lung cancer pathologists independently confirmed the histologic diagnosis of each case on H&E slides. To enrich premalignant or tumor cells for nucleic acid extraction, macro-dissection was performed after pathologic assessment. FFPE tissue was used for DNA isolation with the AllPrep DNA/RNA FFPE Kit. A distance of 9 bases separates the germline ends of V and J, which lose 6 bases and 0 bases respectively. There are 12 amino acids in the CDR3, from cysteine to phenylalanine inclusive. Here the CDR3 DNA is all that survives: 36 bases in frame from base 1. Sequences SQVTM (CDR1) and ANQGSEA (CDR2) are obtained from the germline V gene. The immunoSEQ hsTCRbeta Kit was used to sequence TCR beta CDR3 regions from DNA. The authors processed their data as follows. TCR sequencing data were analysed with the ImmunoSEQ Analyzer. T cell clonality was defined as 1 minus Pielou's evenness computed on productive rearrangements. To measure T cell diversity, the inverse Simpson index was applied to productive templates. T cell density was defined as TCR beta template counts normalized to usable DNA, with usable DNA estimated by amplifying and sequencing housekeeping genes. Two-sided Kruskal-Wallis tests were used to compare TCR metrics across histologic stages. The clones in this table, taken by TCRdb from immuneACCESS, are in-frame only. Not every clone is retained; where verified, under half of the shortfall comes from an unresolved V gene, and the cause of the rest is unknown. The V and J calls and clone size were taken over from that table, and D and trimming were inferred from the DNA. Across this sample there are 4,500 to 6,500 clones, with around three quarters seen only once. Of the sample, 10% to 13% falls within the top ten clones.

This sequence uses TRBV29-1 and TRBJ2-7; confidence is insufficient to name the D gene. The source of this sequence is a person aged 55 to 79 with lung adenocarcinoma. Sequencing was performed on FFPE minimally invasive lung adenocarcinoma tissue. The cell subset or site label of this sample denotes: micro-invasive lung adenocarcinoma (MIA). The nucleotide sequence reads TGCAGCGTAACGACGTCCTCCTACGAGCAGTACTTC. It is translated as CSVTTSSYEQYF.